The source of this T cell receptor beta chain is a study of blood T cell repertoires in COVID-19. The CDR3 is made up of 13 amino acids. Looked up from germline, CDR1 is SGHNT and CDR2 is YENEEA. The V gene end was trimmed by 3 bases and the J gene end by 9 bases; junction bases not matched to a gene: 4. Using immunoSEQ multiplex PCR, the repertoire was profiled, and TCRdb retains in-frame clones only, with some absent. The profile shows some 160,000 clones, around 87% of them singletons. Those enrolled in Seattle joined during active infection and were followed longitudinally afterward. This sequence was found in a woman between 65 and 79 years old with COVID-19, enrolled during active disease. The specimen sequenced was peripheral blood. The chain combines TRBV11-3 with TRBJ1-3; 8 bases match TRBD1. The CDR3 nucleotides are TGTGCCAGCAGCTTGGACAGGGAGAGCACCATATATTTT. Amino acid sequence: CASSLDRESTIYF.